This TCR beta chain was observed in a study of blood T cells in healthy people across ages. About the study: With template switching, about one barcoded beta molecule was captured per two T cells.

The CDR3 has 14 amino acids. Germline CDR1 and CDR2: SNHLY and FYNNEI. It was with a sample-barcoded 5' primer and a J-beta primer mix that a second PCR of roughly 7 to 12 cycles was run. All cDNA molecules were each tagged by a template-switch adaptor with 12 random nucleotides. TCRdb re-analysed the 5' RACE reads in MiXCR, keeping a single row per CDR3 protein. This sample has over 600,000 distinct CDR3 sequences, with roughly 20% found just once. Total RNA extracted from each sample amounted to at least 6 micrograms. The chain employs TRBV2 and TRBJ2-5; tentatively, D is TRBD1 (6 bases). The J call may be faulty, since TRBJ2-7 better matches the DNA end. The sample consisted of blood. This TCR derives from a man between 70 and 80 years old in good health. The CDR3 region has the DNA TGTGCCAGCAGGCGACAGGAGACGACCTACGAGCAGTACTTC. Its translation is CASRRQETTYEQYF.